Below, one T cell receptor beta chain is given with its context. Only a few counts were recorded for this clone. What this receptor recognizes is not known. No clone much larger than this one lies a single base away; base qualities are absent. Library preparation was by the immunoSEQ multiplex PCR assay. A mixture of 60 forward primers for TCR Vbeta segments and 13 reverse primers for TCR Jbeta segments was used in the multiplex PCR. Amplification of the CDR3 region of rearranged TCR beta genes was performed with a multiplex PCR assay on genomic DNA. The amplified TCR beta libraries were sequenced on the Illumina HiSeq System as 87-base-pair reads. Processing in the source paper ran as follows. A later analysis counted about 80 million unique TCR beta chains across the 640 or so repertoires, and roughly 11 million of these chains were shared by at least two donors. Raw reads were error-corrected and collapsed into unique sequences with a nearest-neighbor algorithm that merged closely related sequences to remove PCR and sequencing errors. To assign V, D and J gene segments, CDR3 sequences were aligned to IMGT reference sequences. Each retained sequence needed at least a six-nucleotide match to both a V gene segment and a J gene segment. Rearrangements were classified as productive when the CDR3 lacked stop codons and remained in frame with V and J, and all other rearrangements were classified as non-productive. Following IMGT convention, CDR3 was defined as the stretch from the second conserved V-encoded cysteine up to the conserved J-encoded phenylalanine. The earlier analysis of approximately 590 of the donors excluded any sequence lacking an unambiguous match to a single V gene segment. In an earlier analysis of around 600 of the donors, V segments were called functional above 56.7% productive rearrangements and were called segregating when the between-donor standard deviation exceeded 5%. To diagnose cytomegalovirus status from the catalog of TCR beta chain sequences, a statistical classification framework was built. In a later analysis, TCR nucleotide sequences were compared against IMGT/GENE-DB human TR gene sequences so that V and J genes could be assigned. The TCRdist pipeline was used in a later analysis to assign CDR3 sequences and most-parsimonious VDJ recombination scenarios. In a later analysis, every TCR beta chain was defined by the combination of its CDR3 amino acid sequence and its V-gene family, and reads without a unique V-gene family were dropped. A later analysis removed over 500 highly shared, low-generation-probability nucleotide sequences to deal with suspected cross-contamination and a sequencing artifact. A later analysis calculated a clonal expansion index for each public chain from normalized within-repertoire ranks of inferred template counts. In a later analysis, generation probabilities were computed using a VDJ recombination model fitted to out-of-frame rearrangements, and the results were checked against IGoR. In a later analysis, TCR-TCR, TCR-HLA and TCR-CMV co-occurrence was scored with hypergeometric tests, and a repertoire-size bias correction was applied to TCR pairs. In a later analysis, false discovery rates were estimated by permuting HLA or CMV assignments 20 times. In a later analysis, co-occurring TCRs were grouped with DBSCAN, and TCRdist sequence similarity was added when clustering was performed within HLA-allele-positive subsets. For co-occurrence clustering, repertoires with fewer than 30,000 or more than 120,000 public chains were excluded, along with about five repertoires with anomalous nucleotide sharing. The table was pulled from immuneACCESS by TCRdb, which kept in-frame rearrangements only. Such tables lose some clones; where checked, under half of the loss comes from unresolved V genes, and the rest has no known cause. V and J calls and clone size are copied from that table; D and trimming were computed from the DNA. In all, the sample holds around 120,000 clones, and around 75% of those were seen once. Clones ranked in the top ten supply roughly 10% of the sample.

This record belongs to a study of cytomegalovirus exposure and HLA in healthy donors (dated by TCRdb to 2016 to 2017). General notes on the study: According to an earlier analysis of several hundred of the donors, about 190 million T cells yielded over 90 million unique TCR beta sequences and approximately 280 Gb of sequence data. About 320 gigabases of sequencing data and tens of millions of unique TCR sequences were included in an early release covering 550 to 650 HLA-typed donors. The genetic ancestry cluster associated with self-reported Caucasian donors included around 76% of the roughly 400 genotyped donors. The study was designed to test whether signatures of past pathogen exposure could be identified by cataloging public T cell receptors. Using immunosequencing, the study profiled T cell repertoires from about 650 subjects and related those repertoires to cytomegalovirus serostatus. A separate validation cohort of roughly 110 different subjects was used in addition to the roughly 700-subject first cohort. To predict cytomegalovirus infection status, the study brought together high-throughput TCR immunosequencing, statistical association of individual TCRs with disease status, and machine learning. A later analysis re-examined previously published TCR beta repertoires from more than 600 donors and added high-resolution HLA genotyping to investigate patterns of TCR occurrence. Rather than drawing on any new phenotypic data, the later analysis identified candidate immune exposures from TCR beta sequences and the way those sequences occurred across donors. To decide whether each TCR beta V gene segment behaved as functional or pseudogenic, an earlier analysis of some 570 of the donors relied on high-throughput TCR beta sequencing. Donor age, sex, ethnicity and CMV serostatus were compiled together with the repertoire data. A later genetic analysis took genome-wide SNP genotypes for about three fifths of the 666 donors and used that subset as a discovery cohort. Every discovery cohort repertoire had been produced on one sequencing platform. HLA typing included class I and class II loci at four-digit resolution. Typing coverage differed by locus: A, B, C, DRB1 and DQB1 were typed in about 620-640 donors, DQA1 in about 500, DPA1 in some 570, and DPB1 in around 490. Roughly five DR-DQ haplotypes were handled as single units for association and clustering, since linkage in the cohort was strong. Across around 400 genotyped donors of the cohort, an average of roughly 200,000 unique TCR beta nucleotide sequences per donor were sequenced, and around 19% of those sequences were non-productive. Broad study findings and their caveats: A further reported finding was that TCR beta sequences accurately predicted the HLA-A and HLA-B alleles for most subjects in the first cohort. When HLA alleles, especially DR and DQ, strongly co-occurred, attributing TCR associations to individual alleles was difficult. According to a later analysis, most CMV-associated TCR beta chains appeared to be HLA-restricted, and the HLA associations seemed to be driven largely by CMV exposure. Compared with equally common non-associated chains, HLA-associated TCR beta chains in a later analysis were more clonally expanded and had lower generation probabilities. In a later analysis, the rate of TCR association differed among HLA loci, with DRB1 alleles having the most associated TCRs and HLA-C alleles having the fewest. In a later genetic analysis, fewer N-insertions in productive TCRs were reported among donors in an Asian-associated ancestry cluster than the approximately 670-donor mean. The presence/absence analyses assumed that sequencing depth was roughly uniform across donors, and that assumption may not be true. Broadly in line with IMGT annotations, most TCR beta V segments showed up in productive rearrangements about 87% or about 30% of the time in an earlier analysis of under 700 of the donors. The classifier was reported to diagnose cytomegalovirus status with high specificity and sensitivity in both the original and validation cohorts. An association between a missense DCLRE1C variant and V-gene and J-gene trimming of TCR beta chains was found in a later genetic analysis and replicated in an independent cohort. This cohort had only TCR beta chains sequenced, and the lack of alpha or paired-chain data limited which features could be detected. Some IMGT-functional V segments, including TRBV6-2 and TRBV6-3, could not be told apart with the 87-base-pair reads, so those segments were excluded. A total of roughly 160 TCR beta chains were listed by the study as associated with cytomegalovirus. The sequencing pipeline was judged likely to have produced a cluster of highly shared sequence variants as a technical artifact. Several of the top co-occurrence clusters appeared to be linked to parvovirus B19, influenza, CMV and Epstein-Barr virus, according to a later analysis. Correlated functional status among segregating V segments might be attributable to linkage disequilibrium, but an unknown experimental factor could not be ruled out. According to the authors, the approach could potentially be generalized to other disease states and immunological phenotypes. Most TCR sequences were observed very rarely across donors, whereas some public TCRs were present in many individuals. At a false discovery rate of 0.05, a later analysis linked 15,000 to 20,000 TCR beta sequences to specific HLA alleles. Because some donors lacked HLA typing at each locus, the association tests relied only on the typed subset. Because counts were too low, roughly 18 rarely observed V segments, including chromosome 9 orphons, were left out of the earlier analysis of 587 of the donors. Three of the identified cytomegalovirus-associated TCR beta chains were confirmed in vitro to be specific for cytomegalovirus antigens. CMV serostatus was the only immune exposure information available for the cohort.

In total, 666 healthy bone marrow donors made up the cohort. At the time of sampling, all cohort members were nominally healthy, though unrecorded immune exposures were likely present. The donor tested CMV seropositive and was one of the 289 seropositive cohort members. A peripheral blood sample was provided by each donor, and peripheral blood mononuclear cells were used for TCR beta sequencing. Genomic DNA extraction from the blood cell samples was performed with the Qiagen DNeasy Blood Extraction Kit. Reading from cysteine to phenylalanine, the CDR3 counts 14 amino acids. CDR3 DNA only is kept here, 42 bases in frame from base 1. From the germline V gene (reference sequence), CDR1 is LNHDA and CDR2 is SQIVND. Ends trimmed: V by 9 bases, J by 4 bases; bases unmatched to a gene: 8.

This sequence originates from a woman aged 50 to 60 in good health and CMV-seropositive. Material for sequencing was PBMCs. The chain uses TRBV19 and TRBJ1-5; TRBD1 aligns with 8 central bases. CDR3 loop: CASDKDRVNQPQHF. The nucleotides read TGTGCCAGCGATAAGGACAGGGTGAATCAGCCCCAGCATTTT.